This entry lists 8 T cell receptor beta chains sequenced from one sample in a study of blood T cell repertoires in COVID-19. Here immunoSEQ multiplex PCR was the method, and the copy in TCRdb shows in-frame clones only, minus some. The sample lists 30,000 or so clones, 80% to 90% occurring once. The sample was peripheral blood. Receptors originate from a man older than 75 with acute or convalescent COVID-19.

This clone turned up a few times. CDR3 nucleotides: TGTGCCAGCAGCTTTCTCCCCTCTGGAAACACCATATATTTT. Its translation: CASSFLPSGNTIYF. The chain couples TRBV5-6 to TRBJ1-3; D gene unclear. From germline, CDR1 is SGHDT and CDR2 YYEEEE. Trimming took off 2 bases at V and 0 bases at J, with 6 bases between the two ends. This CDR3 comprises 14 residues.

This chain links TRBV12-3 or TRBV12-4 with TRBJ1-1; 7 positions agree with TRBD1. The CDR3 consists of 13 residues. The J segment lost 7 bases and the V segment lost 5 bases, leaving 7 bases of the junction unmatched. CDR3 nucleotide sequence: TGTGCCAGCAGTGGACAGACAGGGAGTGAAGCTTTCTTT. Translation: CASSGQTGSEAFF.

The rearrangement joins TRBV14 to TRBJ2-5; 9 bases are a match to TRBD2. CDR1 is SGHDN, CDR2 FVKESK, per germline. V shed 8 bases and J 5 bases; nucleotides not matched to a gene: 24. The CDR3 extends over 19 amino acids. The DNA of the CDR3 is TGTGCCAGCTGTTCGGGGCGCGGGAGGGGGTCTTTTCGCAAGGAGACCCAGTACTTC. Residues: CASCSGRGRGSFRKETQYF.

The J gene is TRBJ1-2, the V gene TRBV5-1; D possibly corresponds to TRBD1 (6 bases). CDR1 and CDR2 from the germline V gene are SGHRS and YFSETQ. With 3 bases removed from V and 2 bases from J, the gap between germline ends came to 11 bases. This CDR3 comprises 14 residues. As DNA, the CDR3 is TGCGCCAGCAGCTACGGTACAGGGAACTATGGCTACACCTTC. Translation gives CASSYGTGNYGYTF.

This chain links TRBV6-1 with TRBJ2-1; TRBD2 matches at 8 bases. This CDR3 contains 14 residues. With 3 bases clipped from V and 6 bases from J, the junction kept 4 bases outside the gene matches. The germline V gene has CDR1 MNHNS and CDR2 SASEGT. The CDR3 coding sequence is TGTGCCAGCAGTGACGGGGGGGCTATCAATGAGCAGTTCTTC. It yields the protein CASSDGGAINEQFF.

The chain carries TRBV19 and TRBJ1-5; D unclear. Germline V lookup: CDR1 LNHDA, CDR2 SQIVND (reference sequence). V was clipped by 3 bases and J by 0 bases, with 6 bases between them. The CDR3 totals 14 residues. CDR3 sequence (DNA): TGTGCCAGTAGTATGACTGCTAGCAATCAGCCCCAGCATTTT. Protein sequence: CASSMTASNQPQHF.

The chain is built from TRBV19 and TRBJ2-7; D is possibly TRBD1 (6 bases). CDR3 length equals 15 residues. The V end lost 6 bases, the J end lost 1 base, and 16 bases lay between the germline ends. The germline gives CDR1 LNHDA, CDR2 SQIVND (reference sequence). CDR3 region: CASRLQQGRSYEQYF. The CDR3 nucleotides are TGTGCCAGTAGACTCCAACAGGGTCGATCCTACGAGCAGTACTTC.

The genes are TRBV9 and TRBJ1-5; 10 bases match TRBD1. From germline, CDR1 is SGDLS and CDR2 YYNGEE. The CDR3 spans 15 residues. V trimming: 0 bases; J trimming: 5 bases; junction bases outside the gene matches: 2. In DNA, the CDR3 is TGTGCCAGCAGCGTAGGGACAGGGGGATATCAGCCCCAGCATTTT. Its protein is CASSVGTGGYQPQHF.